The source of this TCR beta chain is a study of T-cell memory formation after mild COVID-19 (dated by TCRdb to the early 2020s). In the study overall: TCR sequence clusters from the two donors were found to be largely donor specific. In a couple of donors, T-cell clones that expanded and contracted after mild COVID-19 were followed by sequencing TCRalpha and TCRbeta repertoires longitudinally. The cohort comprised two young, previously healthy adult volunteers, one female and one male. Broader findings and caveats from the paper: Some responding clones were detected in pre-infection memory, which suggested that pre-existing cross-reactive memory T cells had joined the SARS-CoV-2 response. Contracting CD4+ clones turned up mainly in the CM and EM memory subsets, whereas EMRA was where CD8+ clones were enriched. Only a couple of mild cases were covered in the study, and larger cohorts including severe cases with pre-infection samples were considered necessary. The second-wave clones that peaked on day 37 were not confirmed to be SARS-CoV-2 specific. Clones that contracted from day 15 to 85 showed balanced CD4/CD8 phenotypes, whereas a second wave of clones that expanded from day 15 to 37 leaned towards CD4+.

Note on this clonotype: Its antigen remains unidentified. No base quality values were provided; no much bigger clone lies one nucleotide off.

V has 2 bases trimmed and J has 5 bases trimmed; junction bases matching no gene number 4. The CDR3 numbers 15 residues from cysteine through phenylalanine. The sequence is cut down to CDR3 DNA, 45 bases in frame from base 1. From the germline V gene, CDR1 is MNHEY and CDR2 is SVGAGI. Instrument on record: Illumina NovaSeq 6000. cDNA libraries for TCRalpha and TCRbeta were prepared by 5'RACE using constant-segment primers, with sample barcodes and unique molecular identifiers added. Trizol reagent was used to extract RNA from every sample. Amplification of the libraries took two PCR steps, and the second step added a second sample barcode plus Illumina TruSeq adapters. Libraries were sequenced on an Illumina NovaSeq with 2 x 150 bp paired-end reads. The paper's processing steps were these. Reads were demultiplexed and collapsed into UMI-guided consensus sequences with migec v1.2.7. Using mixcr v2.1.11, UMI consensuses were aligned to TRA and TRB V and J templates and then assembled into clonotypes. A clonotype was counted as expanded or contracted only if both edgeR and NoisET called the change significant, with noise models trained on biological replicates. For edgeR calls, the thresholds were a false discovery rate-adjusted p below 0.01 and a log2 fold-change of 1. As an exploratory analysis of dynamics, PCA with hierarchical clustering was applied to max-normalized trajectories of the 1000 most abundant clonotypes. Each responding clone was given a CD4 or CD8 phenotype based on the CD4+ and CD8+ repertoires, which had been sequenced separately. TCRdb ran its own pipeline on the public reads, namely fastp trimming at Q25 and MiXCR clone calling, and kept in-frame beta chains. Here each entry gathers all rows of one CDR3 protein and keeps the most common genes and DNA. TCRdb's processing, not the study's, gives the V and J calls here. For this sample the table gives approximately 340,000 distinct CDR3 sequences, of which over 10% were detected only once. About 21% of the sample rests with the top ten.

Ficoll-Paque density gradient centrifugation was used to isolate PBMCs. Specimen: PBMCs or a T cell subset sorted from them (not recorded which). The sequence is built from TRBV6-5 and TRBJ2-1; 9 central nucleotides agree with TRBD1. This TCR derives from a man aged 18 to 29 who had mild COVID-19 (a few samples of this study predate the infection). The sample titles of this study are shuffled in the database, so cell type and time point are left out; the donor was told from shared clones. The nucleotides are TGTGCCAGCAGTTACACGGGACAGGGTAACAATGAGCAGTTCTTC. This sequence encodes CASSYTGQGNNEQFF.